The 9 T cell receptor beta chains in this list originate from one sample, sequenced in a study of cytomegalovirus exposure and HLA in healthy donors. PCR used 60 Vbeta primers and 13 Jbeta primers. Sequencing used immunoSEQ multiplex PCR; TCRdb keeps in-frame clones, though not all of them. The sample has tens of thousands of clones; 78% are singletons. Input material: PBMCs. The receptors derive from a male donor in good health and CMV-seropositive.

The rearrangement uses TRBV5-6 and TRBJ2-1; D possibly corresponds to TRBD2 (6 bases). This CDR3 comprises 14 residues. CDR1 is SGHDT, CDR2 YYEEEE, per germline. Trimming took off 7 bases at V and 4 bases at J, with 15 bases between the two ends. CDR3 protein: CASQRTAGYNEQFF. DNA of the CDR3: TGTGCCAGCCAGAGGACCGCGGGATACAATGAGCAGTTCTTC.

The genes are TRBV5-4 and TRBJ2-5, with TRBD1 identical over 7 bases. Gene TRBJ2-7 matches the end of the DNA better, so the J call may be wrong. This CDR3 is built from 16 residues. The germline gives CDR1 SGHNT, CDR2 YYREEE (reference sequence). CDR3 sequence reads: CASSFKVTGQLDEQYF. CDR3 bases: TGTGCCAGCAGCTTTAAGGTAACGGGACAGCTGGACGAGCAGTACTTC.

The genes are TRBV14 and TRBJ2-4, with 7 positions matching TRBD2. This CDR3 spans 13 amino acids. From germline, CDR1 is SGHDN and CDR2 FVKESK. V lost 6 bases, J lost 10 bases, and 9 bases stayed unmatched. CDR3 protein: CASSGAGVKIQYF. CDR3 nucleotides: TGTGCCAGCAGTGGCGCGGGGGTAAAAATTCAGTACTTC.

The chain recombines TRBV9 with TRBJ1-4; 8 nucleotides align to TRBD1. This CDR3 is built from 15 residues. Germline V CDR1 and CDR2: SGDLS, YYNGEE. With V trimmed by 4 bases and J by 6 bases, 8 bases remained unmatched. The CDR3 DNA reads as TGTGCCAGCAGCACCCGAGGACAGGGCCATGAAAAACTGTTTTTT. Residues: CASSTRGQGHEKLFF. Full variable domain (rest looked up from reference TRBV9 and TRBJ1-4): DSGVTQTPKHLITATGQRVTLRCSPRSGDLSVYWYQQSLDQGLQFLIQYYNGEERAKGNILERFSAQQFPDLHSELNLSSLELGDSALYFCASSTRGQGHEKLFFGSGTQLSVL.

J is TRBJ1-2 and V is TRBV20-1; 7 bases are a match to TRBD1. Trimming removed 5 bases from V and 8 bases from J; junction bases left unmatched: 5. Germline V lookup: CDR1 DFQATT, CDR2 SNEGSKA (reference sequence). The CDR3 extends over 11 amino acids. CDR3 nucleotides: TGCAGTGCTTCAGGGGGTGGGGGCTACACCTTC. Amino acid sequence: CSASGGGGYTF.

CDR3 amino acids: CASTNGETQYF. CDR3 nucleotides: TGTGCCAGCACTAACGGGGAGACCCAGTACTTC. This chain joins TRBV2 and TRBJ2-5; no reliable D call. Germline loops: CDR1 SNHLY, CDR2 FYNNEI. V lost 7 bases, J lost 5 bases, and 8 bases lay in between. This CDR3 is built from 11 residues.

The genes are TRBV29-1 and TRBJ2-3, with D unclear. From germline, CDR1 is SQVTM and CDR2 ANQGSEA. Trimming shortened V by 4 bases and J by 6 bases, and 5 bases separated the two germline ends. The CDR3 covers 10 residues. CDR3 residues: CSVARDTQYF. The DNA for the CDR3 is TGCAGCGTTGCCCGGGATACGCAGTATTTT.

In nucleotides, the CDR3 is TGCGCCAGCGGGCTAGCGGGAGTGAACACCGGGGAGCTGTTTTTT. Translation gives CASGLAGVNTGELFF. The chain couples TRBV5-1 to TRBJ2-2; 10 nucleotides line up with TRBD2. In germline, CDR1 is SGHRS, CDR2 YFSETQ. Trimming cost V 7 bases and J 1 base; bases outside gene matches: 4. The CDR3 runs 15 residues.

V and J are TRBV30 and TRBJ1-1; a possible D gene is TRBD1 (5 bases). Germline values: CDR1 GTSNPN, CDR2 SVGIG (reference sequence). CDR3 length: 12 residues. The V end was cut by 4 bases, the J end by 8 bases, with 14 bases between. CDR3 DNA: TGTGCCTGGACAGGGAACAGTCAAGAAGCTTTCTTT. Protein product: CAWTGNSQEAFF.